This T cell receptor (beta chain) is drawn from a study of blood T cells in healthy people across ages. Study at large: Roughly one uniquely barcoded beta molecule per two T cells was captured. The study's findings and limits: Whereas aged donors had fewer naive CD4+ cells, long-lived donors had more of them and higher diversity. Age advanced and TCR beta diversity per million T cells fell, roughly linearly.

Primers used in a second PCR of about 6 to 11 cycles were a sample-barcoded 5' primer and a J-beta primer mix. Samples each returned at least 2.5 million CDR3-containing paired-end reads. TCRdb called the 5' RACE reads again in MiXCR, with one record for every CDR3 protein. Of 600,000 to 1,000,000 distinct CDR3 sequences in the sample, roughly 64% were seen once. Germline-derived CDR1 and CDR2 are MGHDK and SYGVNS. There are 14 residues in the CDR3. The germline V and J ends were trimmed by 1 base and 0 bases, with 7 bases remaining between them. Comments on this clonotype: Its antigen is undetermined.

The specimen sequenced was blood. The origin of this receptor is a man aged 25 to 40 in good health. V is TRBV25-1 and J is TRBJ2-7, with D unclear. The CDR3 DNA reads TGTGCCAGCAGTGAATTCGCAAGCTCCTACGAGCAGTACTTC. Translated, it gives CASSEFASSYEQYF.